This TCR beta chain was obtained from a study of shared clonotypes between healthy human individuals. Broader study findings: About 5% of naive CD4 clonotypes were shared across several donors. Relative to their counterparts shared across all four donors, non-shared clonotypes exhibited diminished generation probabilities.

As for this clone: The antigen is undetermined.

Method: immunoSEQ multiplex PCR; TCRdb's copy keeps in-frame clones and lacks some. There are about 680,000 clones in the sample; more than 70% occur only once, and roughly 2% lies in the top ten. The CDR3 is made up of 16 amino acids. CDR1 and CDR2 from the germline V gene are GTSNPN and SVGIG (reference sequence). J was trimmed by 4 bases and V by 3 bases; bases with no gene match: 6. This chain connects TRBV30 to TRBJ2-1; TRBD2 aligns across 13 bases. This TCR was recovered from a woman aged 25-40 years in good health. The sequencing sample was made of memory CD4+ T cells sorted from blood. Stated subset: CD45RA-negative fraction. DNA of the CDR3: TGTGCCTGGAGGGTACTAGCGGGAGGGCAATACAATGAGCAGTTCTTC. It yields the protein CAWRVLAGGQYNEQFF.